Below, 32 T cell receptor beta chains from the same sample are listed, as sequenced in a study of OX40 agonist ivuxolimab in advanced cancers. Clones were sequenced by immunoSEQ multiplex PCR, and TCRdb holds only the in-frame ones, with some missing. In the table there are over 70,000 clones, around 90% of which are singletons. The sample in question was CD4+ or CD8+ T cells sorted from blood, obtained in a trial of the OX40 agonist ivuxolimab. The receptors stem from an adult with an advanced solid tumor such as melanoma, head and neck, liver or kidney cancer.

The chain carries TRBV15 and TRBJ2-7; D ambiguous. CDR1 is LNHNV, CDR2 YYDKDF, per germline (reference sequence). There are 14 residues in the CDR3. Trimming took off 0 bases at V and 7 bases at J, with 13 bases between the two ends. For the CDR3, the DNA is TGTGCCACCAGCAGAGATTTAGGGATTAGTGAGCAGTACTTC. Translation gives CATSRDLGISEQYF.

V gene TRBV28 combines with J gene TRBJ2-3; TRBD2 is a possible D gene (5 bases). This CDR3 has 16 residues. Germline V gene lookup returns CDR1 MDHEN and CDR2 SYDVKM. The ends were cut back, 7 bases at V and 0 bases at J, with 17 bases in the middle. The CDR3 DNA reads TGTGCCAGCACCTCTTGGGAGAGCGACAGCACAGATACGCAGTATTTT. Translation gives CASTSWESDSTDTQYF.

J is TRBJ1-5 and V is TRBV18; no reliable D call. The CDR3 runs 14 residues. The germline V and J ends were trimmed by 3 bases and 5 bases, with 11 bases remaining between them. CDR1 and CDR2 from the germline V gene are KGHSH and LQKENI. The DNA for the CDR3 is TGTGCCAGCTCACCGACCGACGGGGATCAGCCCCAGCATTTT. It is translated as CASSPTDGDQPQHF.

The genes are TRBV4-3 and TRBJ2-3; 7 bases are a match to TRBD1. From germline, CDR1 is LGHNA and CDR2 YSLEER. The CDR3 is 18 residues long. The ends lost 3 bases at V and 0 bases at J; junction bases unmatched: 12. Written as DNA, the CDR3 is TGCGCCAGCAGCCAGTCGACCCCGACAGGGTATAGCACAGATACGCAGTATTTT. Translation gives CASSQSTPTGYSTDTQYF.

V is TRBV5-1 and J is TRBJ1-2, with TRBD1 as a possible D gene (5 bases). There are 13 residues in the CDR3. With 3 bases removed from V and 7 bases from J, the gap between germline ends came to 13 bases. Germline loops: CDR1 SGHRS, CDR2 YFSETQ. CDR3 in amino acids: CASSWGTRGGYTF. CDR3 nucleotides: TGCGCCAGCAGCTGGGGGACTAGGGGTGGCTACACCTTC.

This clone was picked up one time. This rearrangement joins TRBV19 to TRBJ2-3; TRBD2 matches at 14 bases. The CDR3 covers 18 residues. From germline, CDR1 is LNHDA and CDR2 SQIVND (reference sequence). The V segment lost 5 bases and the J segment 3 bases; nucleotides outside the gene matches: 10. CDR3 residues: CASSSAGLAGGRTDTQYF. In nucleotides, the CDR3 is TGTGCCAGTAGTTCGGCTGGACTAGCGGGAGGTCGGACAGATACGCAGTATTTT.

The CDR3 here is CATSRDHSQETQYF. CDR3 coding DNA: TGTGCCACCAGCAGAGATCACTCCCAAGAGACCCAGTACTTC. This rearrangement joins TRBV15 to TRBJ2-5; D is ambiguous. The V end was cut by 0 bases, the J end by 1 base, with 6 bases between. The CDR3 covers 14 residues. Per germline, CDR1 LNHNV and CDR2 YYDKDF (reference sequence). The whole variable domain, remainder taken from reference TRBV15 and TRBJ2-5, is DAMVIQNPRYQVTQFGKPVTLSCSQTLNHNVMYWYQQKSSQAPKLLFHYYDKDFNNEADTPDNFQSRRPNTSFCFLDIRSPGLGDTAMYLCATSRDHSQETQYFGPGTRLLVL.

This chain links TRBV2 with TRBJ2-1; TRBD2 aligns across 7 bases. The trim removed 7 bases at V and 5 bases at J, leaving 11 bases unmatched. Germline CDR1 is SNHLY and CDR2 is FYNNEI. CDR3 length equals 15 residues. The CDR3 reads CASNLGLSVNNEQFF. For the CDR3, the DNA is TGTGCCAGCAACTTGGGACTAAGTGTAAACAATGAGCAGTTCTTC.

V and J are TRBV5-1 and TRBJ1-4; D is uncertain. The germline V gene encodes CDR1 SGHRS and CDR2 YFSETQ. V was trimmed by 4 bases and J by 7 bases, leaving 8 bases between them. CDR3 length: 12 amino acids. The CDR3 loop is CASSVEGEKLFF. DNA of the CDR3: TGCGCCAGCAGCGTGGAGGGTGAAAAACTGTTTTTT.

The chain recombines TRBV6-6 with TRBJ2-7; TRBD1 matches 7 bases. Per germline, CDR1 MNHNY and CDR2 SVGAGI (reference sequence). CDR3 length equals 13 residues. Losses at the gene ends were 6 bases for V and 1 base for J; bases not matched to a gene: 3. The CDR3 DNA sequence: TGTGCCAGCAGCAGGGGACAGTCCTACGAGCAGTACTTC. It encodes CASSRGQSYEQYF.

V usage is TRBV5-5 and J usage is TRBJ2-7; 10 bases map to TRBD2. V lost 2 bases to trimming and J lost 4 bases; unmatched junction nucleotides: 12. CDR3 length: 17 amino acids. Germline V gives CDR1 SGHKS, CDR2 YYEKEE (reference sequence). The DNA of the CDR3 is TGTGCCAGCAGCTTCCTTGCTAGCGGGAGACTTAAGTACGAGCAGTACTTC. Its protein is CASSFLASGRLKYEQYF.

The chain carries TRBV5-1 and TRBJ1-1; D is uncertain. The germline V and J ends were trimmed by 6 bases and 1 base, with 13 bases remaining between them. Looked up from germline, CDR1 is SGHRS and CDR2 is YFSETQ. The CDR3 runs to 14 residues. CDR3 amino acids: CASKPIPSNTEAFF. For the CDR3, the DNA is TGCGCCAGCAAACCGATACCTTCGAACACTGAAGCTTTCTTT.

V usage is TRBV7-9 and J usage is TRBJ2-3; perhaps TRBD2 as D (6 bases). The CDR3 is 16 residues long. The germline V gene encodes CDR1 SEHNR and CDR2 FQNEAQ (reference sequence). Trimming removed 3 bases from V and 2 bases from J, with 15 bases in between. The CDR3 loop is CASSFPSVRYTDTQYF. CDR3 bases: TGTGCCAGCAGCTTCCCTAGCGTAAGATACACAGATACGCAGTATTTT.

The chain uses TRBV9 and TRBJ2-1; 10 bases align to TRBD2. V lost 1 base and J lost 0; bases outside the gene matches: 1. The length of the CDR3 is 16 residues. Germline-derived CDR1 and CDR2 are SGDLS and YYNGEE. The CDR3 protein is CASSVLAGVSYNEQFF. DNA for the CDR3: TGTGCCAGCAGCGTACTAGCGGGGGTCTCCTACAATGAGCAGTTCTTC.

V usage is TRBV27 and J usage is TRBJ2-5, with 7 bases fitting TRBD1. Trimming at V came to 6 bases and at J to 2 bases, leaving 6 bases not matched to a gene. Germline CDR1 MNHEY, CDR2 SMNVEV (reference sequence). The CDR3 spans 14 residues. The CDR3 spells CASRPAGGQETQYF. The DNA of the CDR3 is TGTGCCAGCAGGCCTGCAGGGGGACAAGAGACCCAGTACTTC.

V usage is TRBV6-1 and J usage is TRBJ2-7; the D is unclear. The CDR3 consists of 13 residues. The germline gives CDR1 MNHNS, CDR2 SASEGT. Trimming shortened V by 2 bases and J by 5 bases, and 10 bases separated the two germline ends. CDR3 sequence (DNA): TGTGCCAGCAGTGAACCAGCAACCCACGAGCAGTACTTC. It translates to CASSEPATHEQYF.

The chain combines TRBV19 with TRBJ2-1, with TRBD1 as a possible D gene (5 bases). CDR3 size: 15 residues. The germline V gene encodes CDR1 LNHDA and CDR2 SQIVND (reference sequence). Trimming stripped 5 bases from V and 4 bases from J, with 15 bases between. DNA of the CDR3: TGTGCCAGTAGTCCCTCGCGGACACCGTACAATGAGCAGTTCTTC. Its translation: CASSPSRTPYNEQFF. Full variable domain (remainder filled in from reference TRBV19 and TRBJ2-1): DGGITQSPKYLFRKEGQNVTLSCEQNLNHDAMYWYRQDPGQGLRLIYYSQIVNDFQKGDIAEGYSVSREKKESFPLTVTSAQKNPTAFYLCASSPSRTPYNEQFFGPGTRLTVL.

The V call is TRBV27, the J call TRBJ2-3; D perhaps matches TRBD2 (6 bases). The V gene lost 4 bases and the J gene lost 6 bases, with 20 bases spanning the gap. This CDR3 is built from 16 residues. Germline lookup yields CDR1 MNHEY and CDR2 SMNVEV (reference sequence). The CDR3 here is CASSSSLAARGDTQYF. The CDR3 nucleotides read TGTGCCAGCAGTTCCTCCCTAGCAGCCCGGGGGGATACGCAGTATTTT.

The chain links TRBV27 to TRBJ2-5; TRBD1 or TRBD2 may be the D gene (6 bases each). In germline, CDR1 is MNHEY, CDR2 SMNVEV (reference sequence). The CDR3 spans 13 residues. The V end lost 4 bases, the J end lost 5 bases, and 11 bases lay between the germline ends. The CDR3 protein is CASSWGAGETQYF. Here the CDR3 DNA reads TGTGCCAGCAGTTGGGGGGCGGGGGAGACCCAGTACTTC.

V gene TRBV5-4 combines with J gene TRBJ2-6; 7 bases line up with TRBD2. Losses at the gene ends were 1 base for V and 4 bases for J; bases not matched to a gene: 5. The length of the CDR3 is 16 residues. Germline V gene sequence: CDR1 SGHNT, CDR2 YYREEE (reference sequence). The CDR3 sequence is CASSLYAGAGANVLTF. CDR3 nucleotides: TGTGCCAGCAGCTTGTACGCGGGAGCAGGGGCCAACGTCCTGACTTTC.

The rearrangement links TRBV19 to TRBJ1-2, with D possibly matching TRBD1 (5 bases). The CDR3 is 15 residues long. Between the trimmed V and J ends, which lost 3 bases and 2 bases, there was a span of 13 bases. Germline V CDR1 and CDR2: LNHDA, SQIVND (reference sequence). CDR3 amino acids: CASSISAGRNYGYTF. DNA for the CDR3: TGTGCCAGTAGTATCTCAGCAGGGAGAAACTATGGCTACACCTTC.

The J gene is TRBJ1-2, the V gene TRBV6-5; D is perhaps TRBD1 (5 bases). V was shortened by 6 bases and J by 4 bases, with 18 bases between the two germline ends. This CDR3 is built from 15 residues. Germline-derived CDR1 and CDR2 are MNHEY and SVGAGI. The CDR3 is CASRDATGALYGYTF. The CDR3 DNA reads TGTGCCAGCAGAGATGCTACAGGAGCCCTCTATGGCTACACCTTC.

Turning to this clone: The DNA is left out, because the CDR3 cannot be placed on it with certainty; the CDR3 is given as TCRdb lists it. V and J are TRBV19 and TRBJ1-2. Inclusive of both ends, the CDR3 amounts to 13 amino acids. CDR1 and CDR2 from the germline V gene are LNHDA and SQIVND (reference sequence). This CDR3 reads CASSIQAFFGYTF.

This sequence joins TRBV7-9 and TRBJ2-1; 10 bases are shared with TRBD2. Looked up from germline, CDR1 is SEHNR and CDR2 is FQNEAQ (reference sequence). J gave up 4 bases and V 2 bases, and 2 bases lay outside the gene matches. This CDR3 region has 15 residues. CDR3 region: CASSLTSGEYNEQFF. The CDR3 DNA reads TGTGCCAGCAGCTTAACTAGCGGGGAGTACAATGAGCAGTTCTTC.

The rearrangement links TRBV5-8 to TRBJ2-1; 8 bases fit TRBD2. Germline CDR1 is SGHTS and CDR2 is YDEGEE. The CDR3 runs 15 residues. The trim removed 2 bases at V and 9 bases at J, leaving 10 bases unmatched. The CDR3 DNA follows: TGTGCCAGCAGCTTTATGACGGGCGGGAGGAGTGAGCAGTTCTTC. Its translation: CASSFMTGGRSEQFF.

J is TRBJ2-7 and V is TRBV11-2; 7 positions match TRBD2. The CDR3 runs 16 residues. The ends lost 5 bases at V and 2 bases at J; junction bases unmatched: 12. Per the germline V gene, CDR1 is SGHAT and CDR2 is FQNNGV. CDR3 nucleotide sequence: TGTGCCAGCAGCCCCGAATGGGGGGGTATAACCTACGAGCAGTACTTC. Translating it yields CASSPEWGGITYEQYF.

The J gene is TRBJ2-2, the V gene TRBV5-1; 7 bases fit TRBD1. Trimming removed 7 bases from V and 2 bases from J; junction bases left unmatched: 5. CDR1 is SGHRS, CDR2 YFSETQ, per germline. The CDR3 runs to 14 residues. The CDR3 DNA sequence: TGCGCCAGCCGACAGGGCGCAAACACCGGGGAGCTGTTTTTT. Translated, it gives CASRQGANTGELFF.

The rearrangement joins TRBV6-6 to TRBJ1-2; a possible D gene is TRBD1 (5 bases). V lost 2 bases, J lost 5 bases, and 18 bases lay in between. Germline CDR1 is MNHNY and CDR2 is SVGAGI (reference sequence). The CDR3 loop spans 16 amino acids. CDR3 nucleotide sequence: TGTGCCAGCAGTTACAGGGGCCCTGTGGGAGATTATGGCTACACCTTC. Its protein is CASSYRGPVGDYGYTF.

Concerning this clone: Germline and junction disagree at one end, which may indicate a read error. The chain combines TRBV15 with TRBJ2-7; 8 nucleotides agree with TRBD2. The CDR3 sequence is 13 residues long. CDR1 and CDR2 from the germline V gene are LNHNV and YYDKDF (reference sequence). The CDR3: CATSRVPSGTSVF. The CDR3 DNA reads TGTGCCACCAGCAGAGTGCCTTCCGGGACTAGTGTGTTC. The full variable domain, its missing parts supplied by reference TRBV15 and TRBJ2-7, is DAMVIQNPRYQVTQFGKPVTLSCSQTLNHNVMYWYQQKSSQAPKLLFHYYDKDFNNEADTPDNFQSRRPNTSFCFLDIRSPGLGDTAMYLCATSRVPSGTSVFGPGTRLTVT.

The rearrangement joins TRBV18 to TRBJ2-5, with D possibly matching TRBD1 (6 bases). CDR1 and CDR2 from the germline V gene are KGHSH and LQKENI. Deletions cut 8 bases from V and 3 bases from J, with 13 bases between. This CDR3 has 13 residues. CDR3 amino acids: CASTGQFEETQYF. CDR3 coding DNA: TGTGCCAGCACCGGACAGTTTGAAGAGACCCAGTACTTC.

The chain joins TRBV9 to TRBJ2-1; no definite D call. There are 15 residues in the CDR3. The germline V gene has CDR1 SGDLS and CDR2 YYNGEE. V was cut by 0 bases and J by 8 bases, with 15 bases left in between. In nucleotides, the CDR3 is TGTGCCAGCAGCGTAGACAGCCCCTCTATAGATGAGCAGTTCTTC. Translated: CASSVDSPSIDEQFF.

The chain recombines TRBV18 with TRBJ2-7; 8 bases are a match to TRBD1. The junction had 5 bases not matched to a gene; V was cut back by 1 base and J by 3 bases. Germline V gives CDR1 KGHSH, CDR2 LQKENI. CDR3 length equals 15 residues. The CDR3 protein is CASSPQTGESYEQYF. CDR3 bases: TGTGCCAGCTCACCACAGACAGGGGAAAGCTACGAGCAGTACTTC.